A single sample is the source of the 27 T cell receptor beta chains below, sequenced in a study of OX40 agonist ivuxolimab in advanced cancers. Profiled with immunoSEQ multiplex PCR; TCRdb holds only in-frame clones, not every one. The table has 35,000 to 40,000 clones, about 78% seen once. The material sequenced was CD4+ or CD8+ T cells sorted from blood, taken in a trial of the OX40 agonist ivuxolimab. These receptors were collected from an adult with an advanced solid tumor such as melanoma, head and neck, liver or kidney cancer.

This chain uses TRBV30 with TRBJ2-5, with D possibly TRBD2 on 6 matching bases. V was clipped by 2 bases and J by 5 bases, with 15 bases between them. The CDR3 length is 14 residues. Germline assignment: CDR1 GTSNPN and CDR2 SVGIG (reference sequence). CDR3 bases: TGTGCCTGGAGTCCGGGACTTCCTTTGGAGACCCAGTACTTC. Amino acids: CAWSPGLPLETQYF.

The rearrangement joins TRBV28 to TRBJ1-2; tentatively, D is TRBD1 (6 bases). The length of the CDR3 is 14 residues. Deletions cut 8 bases from V and 8 bases from J, with 21 bases between. The germline V gene has CDR1 MDHEN and CDR2 SYDVKM. The CDR3 DNA sequence: TGTGCCAGCTTCACCAAGGTCCGTGGGACAGGCTACACCTTC. The encoded protein is CASFTKVRGTGYTF.

This clone was observed a handful of times. The chain has TRBV28 and TRBJ2-3; the match to TRBD2 covers 9 bases. From germline, CDR1 is MDHEN and CDR2 SYDVKM. Trimming removed 3 bases from V and 6 bases from J; junction bases left unmatched: 13. This CDR3 contains 17 residues. CDR3 DNA sequence: TGTGCCAGCAGTTTTTTCCGTGGCGGGAGGGCCGACGATACGCAGTATTTT. Its translation is CASSFFRGGRADDTQYF. The full variable domain, rest sourced from reference TRBV28 and TRBJ2-3, is DVKVTQSSRYLVKRTGEKVFLECVQDMDHENMFWYRQDPGLGLRLIYFSYDVKMKEKGDIPEGYSVSREKKERFSLILESASTNQTSMYLCASSFFRGGRADDTQYFGPGTRLTVL.

The V call is TRBV7-9, the J call TRBJ2-7; D remains ambiguous. The CDR3 covers 14 residues. The V end lost 1 base, the J end lost 0 bases, and 7 bases lay between the germline ends. Per the germline V gene, CDR1 is SEHNR and CDR2 is FQNEAQ (reference sequence). CDR3 sequence reads: CASSLEPVSYEQYF. CDR3 coding DNA: TGTGCCAGCAGCTTAGAACCTGTCTCCTACGAGCAGTACTTC.

The chain recombines TRBV28 with TRBJ2-2; unclear D gene. The CDR3 spans 14 residues. V was cut by 3 bases and J by 1 base, with 6 bases left in between. The germline V gene has CDR1 MDHEN and CDR2 SYDVKM. The CDR3 sequence is CASSFLVNTGELFF. The CDR3 nucleotides read TGTGCCAGCAGTTTTCTGGTGAACACCGGGGAGCTGTTTTTT. Supplemented by reference TRBV28 and TRBJ2-2, the full variable domain reads DVKVTQSSRYLVKRTGEKVFLECVQDMDHENMFWYRQDPGLGLRLIYFSYDVKMKEKGDIPEGYSVSREKKERFSLILESASTNQTSMYLCASSFLVNTGELFFGEGSRLTVL.

J is TRBJ2-1 and V is TRBV30, with 11 bases identical to TRBD2. The CDR3 totals 18 residues. Germline assignment: CDR1 GTSNPN and CDR2 SVGIG (reference sequence). With 1 base clipped from V and 3 bases from J, the junction kept 11 bases outside the gene matches. CDR3 region: CAWSGLLAGARGYNEQFF. DNA for the CDR3: TGTGCCTGGAGTGGTCTACTAGCGGGAGCCAGGGGCTACAATGAGCAGTTCTTC.

With regard to this clone: The DNA is omitted, as the CDR3 cannot be located on it reliably, and the CDR3 follows TCRdb's listing. V usage is TRBV6-4 and J usage is TRBJ2-7; TRBD1, the table's D call, lacks a check against the DNA. Looked up from germline, CDR1 is MRHNA and CDR2 is SNTAGT. A total of 20 residues make up the CDR3, ends included. The CDR3 here is CASRRRQLSLRAVLRSEQYF.

This clone turned up a few times. The chain recombines TRBV12-5 with TRBJ1-1; D unresolved. Germline values: CDR1 LGHNT, CDR2 FRNRAP. The CDR3 extends over 12 amino acids. The V gene lost 3 bases and the J gene lost 5 bases, with 7 bases spanning the gap. CDR3 residues: CASGLFGTEAFF. DNA of the CDR3: TGTGCTAGTGGTTTATTCGGTACTGAAGCTTTCTTT.

This clone was seen just once. The chain links TRBV5-5 to TRBJ2-7; 8 bases align to TRBD1. V lost 6 bases and J lost 6; bases outside the gene matches: 11. CDR1 SGHKS and CDR2 YYEKEE come from the germline V gene (reference sequence). There are 14 residues in the CDR3. Here the CDR3 reads CASIQGAGRGEQYF. The CDR3 bases are TGTGCCAGCATCCAGGGGGCAGGGAGAGGCGAGCAGTACTTC.

The sample holds one count of this clone. The chain couples TRBV27 to TRBJ1-1, with D uncertain. The CDR3 loop spans 15 amino acids. The germline V gene encodes CDR1 MNHEY and CDR2 SMNVEV (reference sequence). V was pared by 3 bases and J by 1 base, with 12 bases between. CDR3 nucleotide sequence: TGTGCCAGCAGTTTCTCCCGCGAGGCGAACACTGAAGCTTTCTTT. This codes for CASSFSREANTEAFF.

This chain connects TRBV14 to TRBJ2-7, with 9 positions matching TRBD1. CDR1 is SGHDN, CDR2 FVKESK, per germline. The length of the CDR3 is 16 residues. Trimming took 3 bases from V and 0 from J; bases not matched to a gene: 6. As DNA, the CDR3 is TGTGCCAGCAGCCACCAGGGACAGGGTTTCTCCTACGAGCAGTACTTC. Protein: CASSHQGQGFSYEQYF.

The CDR3 DNA sequence: TGCGCCAGCGAGGGTAGGGGGCCCGCAGATACGCAGTATTTT. Its protein product is CASEGRGPADTQYF. The rearrangement joins TRBV4-1 to TRBJ2-3; TRBD1 matches at 7 bases. Germline assignment: CDR1 MGHRA and CDR2 YSYEKL. Germline trimming cut 8 bases from V and 4 bases from J; bases unmatched to any gene: 9. This CDR3 contains 14 residues.

This chain connects TRBV27 to TRBJ2-7; D may be TRBD2 (5 bases). Germline CDR1 is MNHEY and CDR2 is SMNVEV (reference sequence). There are 11 residues in the CDR3. V shed 4 bases and J shed 9 bases, with 10 bases lying between them. CDR3 DNA: TGTGCCAGCAGTTCGGTAGCGAGGCAGTACTTC. It encodes CASSSVARQYF.

The chain carries TRBV29-1 and TRBJ2-1; D might be TRBD1 (5 bases). The V end lost 5 bases, the J end lost 3 bases, and 8 bases lay between the germline ends. In germline, CDR1 is SQVTM, CDR2 ANQGSEA. The CDR3 covers 12 residues. The CDR3 loop is CSVSDNYNEQFF. CDR3 nucleotide sequence: TGCAGCGTTTCGGACAACTACAATGAGCAGTTCTTC.

The chain recombines TRBV4-2 with TRBJ2-2, with unresolved D. Trimming pared 4 bases from V and 4 bases from J, leaving 10 bases between. Germline V lookup: CDR1 LGHNA, CDR2 YNFKEQ. There are 14 residues in the CDR3. CDR3 sequence: CASSREFSTGELFF. In nucleotides, the CDR3 is TGTGCCAGCAGCCGCGAGTTTAGCACCGGGGAGCTGTTTTTT.

The rearrangement joins TRBV11-1 to TRBJ2-1, with 7 bases that match TRBD2. Trimming took 5 bases from V and 4 from J; bases not matched to a gene: 11. This CDR3 has 16 amino acids. CDR1 is SGHAT and CDR2 is FQDESV in the germline V gene (reference sequence). The DNA for the CDR3 is TGTGCCAGCAGCGTAAGCGGGGTGTTGGGTTACAATGAGCAGTTCTTC. Translation: CASSVSGVLGYNEQFF. The full variable domain, its missing parts supplied by reference TRBV11-1 and TRBJ2-1, is EAEVAQSPRYKITEKSQAVAFWCDPISGHATLYWYRQILGQGPELLVQFQDESVVDDSQLPKDRFSAERLKGVDSTLKIQPAELGDSAMYLCASSVSGVLGYNEQFFGPGTRLTVL.

The J gene is TRBJ2-2, the V gene TRBV5-5; D might be TRBD1 (6 bases). The ends were cut back, 5 bases at V and 8 bases at J, with 13 bases in the middle. The CDR3 is 13 residues long. CDR1 and CDR2 (germline): SGHKS, YYEKEE (reference sequence). CDR3 loop: CASSLTGTGELFF. The CDR3 nucleotides are TGTGCCAGCAGTCTTACAGGGACAGGGGAGCTGTTTTTT.

The rearrangement uses TRBV7-2 and TRBJ2-7; 7 nucleotides align to TRBD2. Trimming cost V 3 bases and J 7 bases; bases outside gene matches: 6. The CDR3 has 13 residues. The V gene's germline CDR1 is SGHTA and CDR2 FQGNSA. CDR3 amino acids: CASSFRLAWEQYF. The CDR3 DNA reads TGTGCCAGCAGCTTTCGACTAGCCTGGGAGCAGTACTTC. Complete variable domain (other parts from reference TRBV7-2 and TRBJ2-7): GAGVSQSPSNKVTEKGKDVELRCDPISGHTALYWYRQSLGQGLEFLIYFQGNSAPDKSGLPSDRFSAERTGGSVSTLTIQRTQQEDSAVYLCASSFRLAWEQYFGPGTRLTVT.

In its sample, this clone was seen a few times. The chain links TRBV7-9 to TRBJ2-3; no clear D gene. The length of the CDR3 is 15 residues. Trimming shortened V by 4 bases and J by 2 bases, and 13 bases separated the two germline ends. In germline, CDR1 is SEHNR, CDR2 FQNEAQ (reference sequence). The CDR3 DNA reads as TGTGCCAGCAGCTCGGGTGATGCTGACACAGATACGCAGTATTTT. Translating gives CASSSGDADTDTQYF.

CDR3 in DNA: TGTGCCAGCAGTTACTCACTTGGGGGGCACTACGAGCAGTACTTC. Translated, it gives CASSYSLGGHYEQYF. The chain uses TRBV6-5 and TRBJ2-7; D is perhaps TRBD1 or TRBD2 (6 bases each). The V gene's germline CDR1 is MNHEY and CDR2 SVGAGI. This CDR3 is built from 15 residues. Trimming removed 0 bases at V and 3 bases at J, with 12 bases between.

CDR3 nucleotides: TGCGCCAGCAGGCCTAGACAGGGGCCCAAAGGCAAAATTAATCAGCCCCAGCATTTT. This gives the protein CASRPRQGPKGKINQPQHF. This rearrangement joins TRBV23-1 to TRBJ1-5; TRBD1 aligns across 8 bases. TRBV23-1 falls under the ORF class, with uncertain function. The CDR3 loop spans 19 amino acids. V was clipped by 6 bases and J by 4 bases; unmatched bases: 20.

The table lists this clone with a count of one. V is TRBV18 and J is TRBJ1-2; 8 bases are shared with TRBD1. The CDR3 length is 14 residues. Germline CDR1 reads KGHSH; CDR2 reads LQKENI. The V and J ends lost 5 bases and 3 bases, in that order; junction bases with no gene match: 5. The CDR3 loop reads CASSAGTGDYGYTF. The CDR3 region has the DNA TGTGCCAGCTCAGCCGGGACAGGCGACTATGGCTACACCTTC.

This rearrangement joins TRBV19 to TRBJ1-3, with 9 bases lining up with TRBD1. V trimming: 6 bases; J trimming: 0 bases; junction bases outside the gene matches: 18. The length of the CDR3 is 20 residues. Germline lookup yields CDR1 LNHDA and CDR2 SQIVND (reference sequence). CDR3 bases: TGTGCCAGTAGACGACCGACGGGACAGGGCGCCACCAGCTCTGGAAACACCATATATTTT. It encodes CASRRPTGQGATSSGNTIYF.

This clone was seen a few times. CDR3 bases: TGTGCCAGCAGTTTATACTCTAGCGGGGCGATCTACGAGCAGTACTTC. It specifies CASSLYSSGAIYEQYF. The chain uses TRBV27 and TRBJ2-7, with 9 bases fitting TRBD2. Germline trimming cut 1 base from V and 3 bases from J; bases unmatched to any gene: 7. This CDR3 contains 16 residues. CDR1 and CDR2 (germline): MNHEY, SMNVEV (reference sequence).

The chain combines TRBV19 with TRBJ2-1; 8 positions agree with TRBD2. CDR1 is LNHDA and CDR2 is SQIVND in the germline V gene (reference sequence). Losses at the gene ends were 2 bases for V and 2 bases for J; bases not matched to a gene: 5. The CDR3 has 16 residues. CDR3 DNA: TGTGCCAGTAGTATATACGGAGCGGGGGCCTACAATGAGCAGTTCTTC. Its protein product is CASSIYGAGAYNEQFF.

V usage is TRBV28 and J usage is TRBJ2-1, with a tentative D call TRBD2 (6 bases). Per germline, CDR1 MDHEN and CDR2 SYDVKM. Trimming cost V 7 bases and J 4 bases, with 14 bases left between them. CDR3 length: 14 amino acids. CDR3 loop: CASTRELGYNEQFF. The CDR3 coding sequence is TGTGCCAGCACTCGGGAGCTAGGATACAATGAGCAGTTCTTC.

The rearrangement joins TRBV6-1 to TRBJ2-1; 9 positions agree with TRBD2. This CDR3 is 16 amino acids long. The V gene end was trimmed by 0 bases and the J gene end by 7 bases; junction bases not matched to a gene: 7. The germline V gene has CDR1 MNHNS and CDR2 SASEGT. CDR3 coding DNA: TGTGCCAGCAGTGAAGCACTAGCGGGCGGGGTAAATGAGCAGTTCTTC. As protein: CASSEALAGGVNEQFF.